This TCR beta chain was identified during a study of cytomegalovirus exposure and HLA in healthy donors. General study findings and limits: DRB1 had the most TCR associations and HLA-C the fewest, a later analysis found, with rates varying by HLA locus.

Vbeta (60) and Jbeta (13) primers were used in the PCR. Assay used: immunoSEQ multiplex PCR; TCRdb lists only in-frame clones, some missing. The sample consists of roughly 99,000 clones, roughly 83% of them appearing once. This clone was seen more than once but under ten times. The antigen remains unidentified. V shed 6 bases and J shed 8 bases, with 19 bases lying between them. CDR1 is MNHEY, CDR2 SVGAGI, per germline. The CDR3 is made up of 15 amino acids. The source material was PBMCs. The genes are TRBV6-5 and TRBJ1-4; perhaps TRBD1 as D (5 bases). This sequence was found in a male donor in good health and CMV-seropositive. CDR3: CASRPYWGPVEKLFF. CDR3 nucleotide sequence: TGTGCCAGCAGACCTTACTGGGGCCCTGTAGAAAAACTGTTTTTT.